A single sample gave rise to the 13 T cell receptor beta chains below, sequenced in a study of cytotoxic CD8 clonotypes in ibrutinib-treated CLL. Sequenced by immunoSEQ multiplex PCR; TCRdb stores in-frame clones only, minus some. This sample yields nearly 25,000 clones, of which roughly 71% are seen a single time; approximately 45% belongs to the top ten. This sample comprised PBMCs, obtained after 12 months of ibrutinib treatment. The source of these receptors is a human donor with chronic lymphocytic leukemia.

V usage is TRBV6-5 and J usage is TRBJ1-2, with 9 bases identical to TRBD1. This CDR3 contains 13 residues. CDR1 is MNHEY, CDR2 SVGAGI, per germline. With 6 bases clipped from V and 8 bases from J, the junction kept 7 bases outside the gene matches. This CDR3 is CASREGTGFGYTF. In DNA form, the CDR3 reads TGTGCCAGCAGGGAGGGGACAGGGTTCGGCTACACCTTC.

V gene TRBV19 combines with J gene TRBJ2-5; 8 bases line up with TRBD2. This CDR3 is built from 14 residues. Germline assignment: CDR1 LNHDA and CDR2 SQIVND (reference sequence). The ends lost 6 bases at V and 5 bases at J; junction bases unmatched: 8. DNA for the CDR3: TGTGCCAGTAGGCCCCGGGGGGGGAGTGAGACCCAGTACTTC. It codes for CASRPRGGSETQYF.

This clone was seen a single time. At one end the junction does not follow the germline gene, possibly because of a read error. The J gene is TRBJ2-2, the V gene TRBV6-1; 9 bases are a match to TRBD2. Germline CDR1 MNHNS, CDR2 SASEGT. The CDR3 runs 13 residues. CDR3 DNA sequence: TGTGCCAGCAGGGAAGCGGGGGGCCGCGAGCTGTTTTTT. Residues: CASREAGGRELFF.

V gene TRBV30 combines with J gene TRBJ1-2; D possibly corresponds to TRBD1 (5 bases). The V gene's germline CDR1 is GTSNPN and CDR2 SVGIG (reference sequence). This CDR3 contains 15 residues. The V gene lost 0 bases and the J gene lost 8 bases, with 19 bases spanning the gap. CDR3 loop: CAWSVRGGESSGYTF. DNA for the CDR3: TGTGCCTGGAGTGTAAGGGGTGGAGAATCTAGCGGCTACACCTTC.

CDR3 coding DNA: TGTGCCAGCAGCTTGGCCCCCGGGGAGCTGTTTTTT. This sequence encodes CASSLAPGELFF. V gene TRBV5-6 combines with J gene TRBJ2-2; D call uncertain. The CDR3 spans 12 residues. Germline assignment: CDR1 SGHDT and CDR2 YYEEEE. The V and J ends lost 0 bases and 6 bases respectively, with 3 bases between them.

The CDR3, as DNA: TGTGCCAGCTCATTACAAGGGGGAGCAACTGAAGCTTTCTTT. This encodes CASSLQGGATEAFF. The chain is built from TRBV18 and TRBJ1-1; TRBD1 might be the D (6 bases). The CDR3 is 14 amino acids. Germline assignment: CDR1 KGHSH and CDR2 LQKENI. Trimming removed 5 bases at V and 5 bases at J, with 15 bases between. Full variable domain (outside the CDR3, taken from reference TRBV18 and TRBJ1-1): NAGVMQNPRHLVRRRGQEARLRCSPMKGHSHVYWYRQLPEEGLKFMVYLQKENIIDESGMPKERFSAEFPKEGPSILRIQQVVRGDSAAYFCASSLQGGATEAFFGQGTRLTVV.

CDR3 nucleotides: TGTGCCAGCAGCTTAGCGGGACAGACGGTGCAGGCCAGGGGCTACACCTTC. Protein sequence: CASSLAGQTVQARGYTF. The rearrangement joins TRBV7-2 to TRBJ1-2, with 7 positions matching TRBD1. Germline V gives CDR1 SGHTA, CDR2 FQGNSA. Unmatched junction bases numbered 15, after V lost 0 bases and J lost 8 bases. This CDR3 is built from 17 residues.

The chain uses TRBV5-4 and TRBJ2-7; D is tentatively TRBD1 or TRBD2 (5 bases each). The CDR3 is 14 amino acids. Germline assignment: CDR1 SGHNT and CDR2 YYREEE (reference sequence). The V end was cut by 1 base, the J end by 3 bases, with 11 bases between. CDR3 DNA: TGTGCCAGCAGCTTGAGGGGAGCCCACTACGAGCAGTACTTC. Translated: CASSLRGAHYEQYF.

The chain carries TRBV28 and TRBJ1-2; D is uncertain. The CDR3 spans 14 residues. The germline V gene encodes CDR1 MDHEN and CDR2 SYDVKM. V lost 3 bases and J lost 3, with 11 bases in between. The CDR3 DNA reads TGTGCCAGCAGTTTCGTACAGAAATACTATGGCTACACCTTC. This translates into CASSFVQKYYGYTF.

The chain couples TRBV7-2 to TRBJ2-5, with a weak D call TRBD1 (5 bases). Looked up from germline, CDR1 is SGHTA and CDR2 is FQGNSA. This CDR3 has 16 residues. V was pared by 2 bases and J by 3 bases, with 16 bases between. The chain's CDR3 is CASSLRPRTPEETQYF. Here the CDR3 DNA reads TGTGCCAGCAGCTTACGGCCCCGGACACCCGAAGAGACCCAGTACTTC.

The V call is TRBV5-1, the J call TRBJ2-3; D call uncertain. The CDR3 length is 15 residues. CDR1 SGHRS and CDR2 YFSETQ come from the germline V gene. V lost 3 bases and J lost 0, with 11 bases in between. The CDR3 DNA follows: TGCGCCAGCAGCTCCTCACAGCATAGCACAGATACGCAGTATTTT. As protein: CASSSSQHSTDTQYF.

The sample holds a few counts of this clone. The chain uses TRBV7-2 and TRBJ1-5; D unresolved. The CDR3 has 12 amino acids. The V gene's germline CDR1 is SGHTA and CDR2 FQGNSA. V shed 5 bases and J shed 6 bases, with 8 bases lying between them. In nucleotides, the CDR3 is TGTGCCAGCAGCCTAACACTTCAGCCCCAGCATTTT. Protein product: CASSLTLQPQHF. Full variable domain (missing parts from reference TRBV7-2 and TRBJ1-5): GAGVSQSPSNKVTEKGKDVELRCDPISGHTALYWYRQSLGQGLEFLIYFQGNSAPDKSGLPSDRFSAERTGGSVSTLTIQRTQQEDSAVYLCASSLTLQPQHFGDGTRLSIL.

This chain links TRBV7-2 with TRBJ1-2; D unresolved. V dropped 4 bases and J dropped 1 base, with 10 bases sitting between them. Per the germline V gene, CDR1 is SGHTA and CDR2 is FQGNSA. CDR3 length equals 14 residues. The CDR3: CASSSRTFNYGYTF. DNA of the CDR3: TGTGCCAGCAGCTCCCGGACTTTTAACTATGGCTACACCTTC.